Below, 32 T cell receptor beta chains from the same sample are listed, as sequenced in a study of memory CD4+ T cells and cytomegalovirus serostatus. Data came from immunoSEQ multiplex PCR; TCRdb stores just in-frame clones and leaves some out. The sample shows 50,000 to 75,000 clones, approximately 85% of them seen only once. The sort gate was single viable CD3+CD4+CD8-CD45RO+ cells for memory CD4+ T cells. The sample comprised memory CD4+ T cells from blood. Source of these receptors: an adult in good health and CMV-seronegative.

This clone was seen a few times. This rearrangement joins TRBV10-2 to TRBJ1-2; D may be TRBD1 (5 bases). V was shortened by 5 bases and J by 3 bases, with 19 bases between the two germline ends. The CDR3 sequence is 16 residues long. Germline V CDR1 and CDR2: WSHSY, SAAADI. The CDR3 protein is CASSSGRQGSDYGYTF. CDR3 nucleotides: TGCGCCAGCAGTTCGGGACGACAAGGAAGCGACTATGGCTACACCTTC.

The chain employs TRBV7-2 and TRBJ2-5; D could derive from TRBD1 or TRBD2 (5 bases each). V was cut by 5 bases and J by 4 bases, with 11 bases left in between. In germline, CDR1 is SGHTA, CDR2 FQGNSA. This CDR3 region has 13 residues. CDR3 DNA: TGTGCCAGCAGCCTCGCCGGGGCAGAGACCCAGTACTTC. Its protein product is CASSLAGAETQYF.

The J gene is TRBJ2-3, the V gene TRBV27, with D tentatively TRBD1 (5 bases). V was cut by 6 bases and J by 2 bases, with 12 bases left in between. This CDR3 spans 14 amino acids. Germline CDR1 is MNHEY and CDR2 is SMNVEV (reference sequence). The CDR3 DNA is TGTGCCAGCAGGCAGACAGAGTACACAGATACGCAGTATTTT. As protein: CASRQTEYTDTQYF.

V usage is TRBV5-1 and J usage is TRBJ2-2, with TRBD2 matching over 10 bases. The CDR3 extends over 16 amino acids. The junction had 4 bases not matched to a gene; V was cut back by 1 base and J by 4 bases. CDR1 SGHRS and CDR2 YFSETQ come from the germline V gene. This chain's CDR3 is CASSLSASGGTGELFF. The DNA of the CDR3 is TGCGCCAGCAGCTTGTCAGCTAGCGGGGGCACCGGGGAGCTGTTTTTT. The complete variable domain, with remaining parts taken from reference TRBV5-1 and TRBJ2-2, reads KAGVTQTPRYLIKTRGQQVTLSCSPISGHRSVSWYQQTPGQGLQFLFEYFSETQRNKGNFPGRFSGRQFSNSRSEMNVSTLELGDSALYLCASSLSASGGTGELFFGEGSRLTVL.

This chain connects TRBV7-9 to TRBJ1-1; 7 bases agree with TRBD1. Germline CDR1 and CDR2: SEHNR and FQNEAQ (reference sequence). V trimming: 5 bases; J trimming: 3 bases; junction bases outside the gene matches: 6. The CDR3 length is 14 residues. Here the CDR3 reads CASSLGGGYTEAFF. CDR3 DNA: TGTGCCAGCAGCCTAGGGGGCGGGTACACTGAAGCTTTCTTT. The full variable domain, its missing parts supplied by reference TRBV7-9 and TRBJ1-1, is DTGVSQNPRHKITKRGQNVTFRCDPISEHNRLYWYRQTLGQGPEFLTYFQNEAQLEKSRLLSDRFSAERPKGSFSTLEIQRTEQGDSAMYLCASSLGGGYTEAFFGQGTRLTVV.

The count of this clone is one. The J gene is TRBJ2-4, the V gene TRBV5-1; 7 nucleotides agree with TRBD1. V was pared by 4 bases and J by 7 bases, with 14 bases of the junction left unmatched. Per germline, CDR1 SGHRS and CDR2 YFSETQ. This CDR3 spans 16 amino acids. Here the CDR3 reads CASSPDDTGVRNIQYF. CDR3 in DNA: TGCGCCAGCAGCCCAGACGACACAGGGGTTCGGAACATTCAGTACTTC.

This clone was recorded once. The rearrangement joins TRBV28 to TRBJ2-6; D is unclear. The CDR3 covers 13 residues. V was pared by 5 bases and J by 1 base, with 3 bases between. From germline, CDR1 is MDHEN and CDR2 SYDVKM. This CDR3 reads CASSISGANVLTF. The CDR3 DNA reads TGTGCCAGCAGTATTTCTGGGGCCAACGTCCTGACTTTC.

The gene calls are TRBV19 and TRBJ2-1, with 8 nucleotides matching TRBD1. This CDR3 is built from 16 residues. Germline trimming cut 4 bases from V and 4 bases from J; bases unmatched to any gene: 9. Germline assignment: CDR1 LNHDA and CDR2 SQIVND (reference sequence). Here the CDR3 DNA reads TGTGCCAGTAGTACCAAAAGACAGGGGACTTACAATGAGCAGTTCTTC. Protein sequence: CASSTKRQGTYNEQFF.

The CDR3 DNA is TGTGCCAGCAGTCCGGCCGACAGGATCCTCTATGGCTACACCTTC. It encodes CASSPADRILYGYTF. The chain couples TRBV27 to TRBJ1-2; a weak D match, TRBD1 (6 bases). V was pared by 5 bases and J by 4 bases, with 17 bases between. The CDR3 loop spans 15 amino acids. CDR1 is MNHEY and CDR2 is SMNVEV in the germline V gene (reference sequence).

This clone was seen only once. The chain recombines TRBV15 with TRBJ1-3; no definite D call. Trimming stripped 0 bases from V and 0 bases from J, with 3 bases between. The CDR3 contains 14 residues. The V gene's germline CDR1 is LNHNV and CDR2 YYDKDF (reference sequence). CDR3 region: CATSRDNSGNTIYF. In DNA, the CDR3 is TGTGCCACCAGCAGAGACAACTCTGGAAACACCATATATTTT.

The chain uses TRBV7-3 and TRBJ1-1, with D possibly being TRBD1 (5 bases). CDR1 and CDR2 from the germline V gene are SGHTA and FQGTGA. The CDR3 consists of 13 residues. Trimming shortened V by 0 bases and J by 8 bases, and 10 bases separated the two germline ends. In DNA form, the CDR3 reads TGTGCCAGCAGCTTAACTAAAGACAGCGAAGCTTTCTTT. Encoded protein: CASSLTKDSEAFF.

This chain joins TRBV18 and TRBJ1-5; D remains unclear. V dropped 6 bases and J dropped 0 bases, with 9 bases sitting between them. CDR3 length equals 14 residues. Germline loops: CDR1 KGHSH, CDR2 LQKENI. CDR3 loop: CASSLSGSNQPQHF. The CDR3 DNA follows: TGTGCCAGCTCGCTCTCGGGTAGCAATCAGCCCCAGCATTTT.

The chain has TRBV6-1 and TRBJ2-2; no clear D gene. V shed 4 bases and J shed 6 bases, with 12 bases lying between them. The germline V gene has CDR1 MNHNS and CDR2 SASEGT. CDR3 length: 14 residues. The CDR3 sequence: CASSAFRGAGELFF. The CDR3 DNA is TGTGCCAGCAGTGCGTTCCGTGGAGCCGGGGAGCTGTTTTTT.

The chain couples TRBV18 to TRBJ2-5, with TRBD2 matching over 10 bases. This CDR3 is 14 amino acids long. J gave up 3 bases and V 6 bases, and 4 bases lay outside the gene matches. Germline V gene lookup returns CDR1 KGHSH and CDR2 LQKENI. This CDR3 is CASSPGTSEETQYF. Here the CDR3 DNA reads TGTGCCAGCTCGCCTGGGACTAGCGAAGAGACCCAGTACTTC.

The chain recombines TRBV5-1 with TRBJ2-7; no reliable D call. Trimming shortened V by 0 bases and J by 3 bases, and 10 bases separated the two germline ends. The CDR3 is 14 residues long. Germline CDR1 SGHRS, CDR2 YFSETQ. The CDR3 here is CASSLAMGLYEQYF. The CDR3, as DNA: TGCGCCAGCAGCTTGGCGATGGGTCTCTACGAGCAGTACTTC.

The rearrangement uses TRBV5-1 and TRBJ2-7, with 9 nucleotides matching TRBD1. Germline V gene lookup returns CDR1 SGHRS and CDR2 YFSETQ. This CDR3 region has 16 residues. V shed 1 base and J 0 bases; nucleotides not matched to a gene: 5. The CDR3 here is CASSLTGQGPSYEQYF. CDR3 in DNA: TGCGCCAGCAGCTTGACGGGACAGGGACCCTCCTACGAGCAGTACTTC. Combining the CDR3 with reference TRBV5-1 and TRBJ2-7 gives the whole variable domain KAGVTQTPRYLIKTRGQQVTLSCSPISGHRSVSWYQQTPGQGLQFLFEYFSETQRNKGNFPGRFSGRQFSNSRSEMNVSTLELGDSALYLCASSLTGQGPSYEQYFGPGTRLTVT.

This chain joins TRBV5-1 and TRBJ1-1; D not certain. CDR1 and CDR2 from the germline V gene are SGHRS and YFSETQ. Between the trimmed V and J ends, which lost 0 bases and 1 base, there was a span of 10 bases. The CDR3 spans 15 residues. The CDR3 DNA is TGCGCCAGCAGCTTGGGGGGTCGGTCGAACACTGAAGCTTTCTTT. It specifies CASSLGGRSNTEAFF.

The J gene is TRBJ2-4, the V gene TRBV4-1; TRBD2 aligns across 8 bases. V lost 1 base to trimming and J lost 3 bases; unmatched junction nucleotides: 8. Germline loops: CDR1 MGHRA, CDR2 YSYEKL. CDR3 length equals 17 residues. The CDR3 protein is CASSQGLGAGGKNIQYF. The CDR3 region has the DNA TGCGCCAGCAGCCAAGGTCTGGGGGCGGGGGGCAAAAACATTCAGTACTTC.

This clone was observed once. The genes are TRBV18 and TRBJ1-6, with 9 nucleotides matching TRBD1. This CDR3 region has 16 residues. In germline, CDR1 is KGHSH, CDR2 LQKENI. Germline trimming cut 3 bases from V and 10 bases from J; bases unmatched to any gene: 10. For the CDR3, the DNA is TGTGCCAGCTCACCCGACCGGACAGGGGTTATGTCACCCCTCCACTTT. Amino acids: CASSPDRTGVMSPLHF.

This chain joins TRBV4-1 and TRBJ2-3; 8 bases align to TRBD1. Germline assignment: CDR1 MGHRA and CDR2 YSYEKL. This CDR3 has 17 amino acids. V dropped 2 bases and J dropped 0; count of bases not matched to a gene: 7. The CDR3, as DNA: TGCGCCAGCAGCCAAACCCGGACAGGGAGGAGCACAGATACGCAGTATTTT. The encoded protein is CASSQTRTGRSTDTQYF.

J is TRBJ2-7 and V is TRBV9; D is tentatively TRBD1 or TRBD2 (5 bases each). Germline lookup yields CDR1 SGDLS and CDR2 YYNGEE. The CDR3 loop spans 16 amino acids. V dropped 4 bases and J dropped 4 bases, with 21 bases sitting between them. Written as DNA, the CDR3 is TGTGCCAGCAGCCCTGGCTGGGGCTTCGGAGGTTACGAGCAGTACTTC. Amino acids: CASSPGWGFGGYEQYF.

The chain recombines TRBV30 with TRBJ1-4, with a possible D match to TRBD1 (5 bases). The germline V and J ends were trimmed by 8 bases and 3 bases, with 16 bases remaining between them. The CDR3 loop spans 14 amino acids. The germline gives CDR1 GTSNPN, CDR2 SVGIG (reference sequence). DNA of the CDR3: TGTGCCGCTAGAACCGGGACGGCTAATGAAAAACTGTTTTTT. Its translation: CAARTGTANEKLFF.

The rearrangement uses TRBV27 and TRBJ1-1; D is perhaps TRBD1 (6 bases). The CDR3 runs to 12 residues. The germline V gene has CDR1 MNHEY and CDR2 SMNVEV (reference sequence). V lost 2 bases to trimming and J lost 8 bases, with 9 bases between them. CDR3 nucleotide sequence: TGTGCCAGCAGTTTAAGGCAGGGGGAAGCTTTCTTT. Amino acids: CASSLRQGEAFF.

The chain carries TRBV19 and TRBJ1-2; D might be TRBD1 (5 bases). The CDR3 contains 15 residues. CDR1 and CDR2 (germline): LNHDA, SQIVND (reference sequence). Trimming pared 2 bases from V and 0 bases from J, leaving 10 bases between. The CDR3 DNA follows: TGTGCCAGTAGTATACCAGGGAAACCTAACTATGGCTACACCTTC. Amino acids: CASSIPGKPNYGYTF.

This clone ranks as medium-sized. The V and J genes are TRBV6-1 and TRBJ2-3; 8 nucleotides agree with TRBD1. The ends lost 3 bases at V and 2 bases at J; junction bases unmatched: 4. The CDR3 runs to 15 residues. Germline V gives CDR1 MNHNS, CDR2 SASEGT. CDR3 residues: CASSDGQGHTDTQYF. In nucleotides, the CDR3 is TGTGCCAGCAGTGATGGACAGGGTCACACAGATACGCAGTATTTT.

The rearrangement joins TRBV5-1 to TRBJ2-2; the match to TRBD1 covers 10 bases. CDR1 is SGHRS and CDR2 is YFSETQ in the germline V gene. This CDR3 region has 15 residues. With 2 bases clipped from V and 5 bases from J, the junction kept 3 bases outside the gene matches. CDR3 nucleotide sequence: TGCGCCAGCAGCTTCGGGACAGGGGAAACCGGGGAGCTGTTTTTT. Translated: CASSFGTGETGELFF.

This rearrangement joins TRBV9 to TRBJ1-2, with D hard to call. The CDR3 has 13 amino acids. The germline V and J ends were trimmed by 1 base and 6 bases, with 10 bases remaining between them. Germline values: CDR1 SGDLS, CDR2 YYNGEE. DNA of the CDR3: TGTGCCAGCAGCGTACTCCCGAGGGATGGCTACACCTTC. Translating it yields CASSVLPRDGYTF. Full variable domain (outside the CDR3, taken from reference TRBV9 and TRBJ1-2): DSGVTQTPKHLITATGQRVTLRCSPRSGDLSVYWYQQSLDQGLQFLIQYYNGEERAKGNILERFSAQQFPDLHSELNLSSLELGDSALYFCASSVLPRDGYTFGSGTRLTVV.

The rearrangement joins TRBV28 to TRBJ1-6, with TRBD1 as a possible D gene (6 bases). CDR3 length: 14 residues. V was trimmed by 4 bases and J by 7 bases, leaving 11 bases between them. Germline V gene sequence: CDR1 MDHEN, CDR2 SYDVKM. This CDR3 is CASSWGQGNSPLHF. As DNA, the CDR3 is TGTGCCAGCAGTTGGGGGCAGGGGAATTCACCCCTCCACTTT.

Worth noting for this clone: A junction end diverges from the germline sequence, so it may reflect a read error. The chain combines TRBV5-1 with TRBJ1-2; no clear D gene. The germline V gene encodes CDR1 SGHRS and CDR2 YFSETQ. This CDR3 is 14 amino acids long. The CDR3 sequence: CASSLFTVIYGYTF. The CDR3 nucleotides are TGTGCCAGCAGCTTGTTTACAGTGATCTATGGCTACACCTTC. Variable domain in full (rest from reference TRBV5-1 and TRBJ1-2): KAGVTQTPRYLIKTRGQQVTLSCSPISGHRSVSWYQQTPGQGLQFLFEYFSETQRNKGNFPGRFSGRQFSNSRSEMNVSTLELGDSALYLCASSLFTVIYGYTFGSGTRLTVV.

The chain uses TRBV9 and TRBJ2-1; 11 nucleotides line up with TRBD1. This CDR3 is 15 amino acids long. CDR1 and CDR2 (germline): SGDLS, YYNGEE. Trimming took 3 bases from V and 4 from J; bases not matched to a gene: 3. The CDR3 coding sequence is TGTGCCAGCAGCGATGGACAGGGGGCTTACAATGAGCAGTTCTTC. This translates into CASSDGQGAYNEQFF.

This clone was recorded a few times. The chain employs TRBV5-1 and TRBJ1-1; weak D call: TRBD1 (5 bases). The CDR3 spans 17 residues. V gave up 4 bases and J gave up 0 bases, with 19 bases separating them. The germline CDR1 and CDR2 sequences are SGHRS and YFSETQ. Here the CDR3 reads CASSTRAGGGMNTEAFF. CDR3 in DNA: TGCGCCAGCAGCACAAGGGCGGGCGGGGGAATGAACACTGAAGCTTTCTTT.

V is TRBV10-3 and J is TRBJ1-2; a possible D gene is TRBD1 (5 bases). Deletions cut 0 bases from V and 2 bases from J, with 19 bases between. Germline V CDR1 and CDR2: ENHRY, SYGVKD. This CDR3 has 18 residues. CDR3 sequence (DNA): TGTGCCATCAGTGAGTCGAGTGCAGTCAGGGCGAAGAACTATGGCTACACCTTC. It translates to CAISESSAVRAKNYGYTF.